Below are 15 T cell receptor beta chains sequenced from a single sample in a study of early T cells in non-severe SARS-CoV-2 infection. MiXCR was run by TCRdb on the 5' RACE reads, yielding one entry per CDR3 protein. The sample includes roughly 80,000 distinct CDR3 sequences, over 13% seen only once; the top ten take 3% to 3.5%. Sequencing was performed on whole blood. All receptors derive from an adult who was a healthcare worker with PCR-confirmed SARS-CoV-2 infection or an uninfected control (not recorded which).

In this sample, this clonotype turned up many times. The CDR3 nucleotides are TGTGCCAGCCTTAAGAGGGTCGGTGGCTACACCTTC. Its translation is CASLKRVGGYTF. The chain joins TRBV6-1 to TRBJ1-2; the D is unclear. Per the germline V gene, CDR1 is MNHNS and CDR2 is SASEGT. The CDR3 loop spans 12 amino acids. Trimming stripped 8 bases from V and 7 bases from J, with 14 bases between.

This clonotype occurred many times. The CDR3 nucleotides are TGTGCCAGCAGCCAAGTTCTAGCGGGGGGACCCCTCGCCGGGGAGCTGTTTTTT. The encoded protein is CASSQVLAGGPLAGELFF. The genes are TRBV14 and TRBJ2-2; 11 positions agree with TRBD2. V shed 1 base and J 6 bases; nucleotides not matched to a gene: 10. Germline CDR1 and CDR2: SGHDN and FVKESK. The CDR3 is 18 residues long.

The chain joins TRBV7-3 to TRBJ2-3; 9 bases line up with TRBD2. V lost 3 bases and J lost 3; bases outside the gene matches: 7. CDR1 is SGHTA, CDR2 FQGTGA, per germline. This CDR3 is 16 amino acids long. CDR3 protein: CASSFAGGPGTDTQYF. The CDR3 nucleotides read TGTGCCAGCAGCTTCGCGGGAGGGCCCGGAACAGATACGCAGTATTTT.

This clonotype was recorded many times. The chain is built from TRBV19 and TRBJ2-5; no firm D call. Trimming stripped 3 bases from V and 7 bases from J, with 15 bases between. The CDR3 contains 14 residues. CDR1 LNHDA and CDR2 SQIVND come from the germline V gene (reference sequence). CDR3 residues: CASSMGTFIGTQYF. The CDR3, as DNA: TGTGCCAGTAGTATGGGCACGTTCATAGGGACCCAGTACTTC.

In its sample, this clonotype was seen a few times. The chain carries TRBV20-1 and TRBJ2-3; D unresolved. The V end lost 0 bases, the J end lost 2 bases, and 12 bases lay between the germline ends. CDR1 DFQATT and CDR2 SNEGSKA come from the germline V gene (reference sequence). The CDR3 spans 15 residues. The CDR3, as DNA: TGCAGTGCTAGAGACCCCCAGAGCGTCACAGATACGCAGTATTTT. Residues: CSARDPQSVTDTQYF.

This clonotype was recorded at least ten times. V and J are TRBV3-1 and TRBJ2-7; D perhaps matches TRBD1 (5 bases). V lost 4 bases and J lost 3, with 19 bases in between. The V gene's germline CDR1 is LGHDT and CDR2 YNNKEL (reference sequence). The CDR3 runs 16 residues. CDR3 protein: CASSLTYRKSFYEQYF. The CDR3 DNA reads as TGTGCCAGCAGCCTTACCTACAGGAAAAGTTTCTACGAGCAGTACTTC.

This sequence joins TRBV7-6 and TRBJ2-3; 9 bases fit TRBD2. CDR3 length: 15 residues. Trimming removed 3 bases from V and 4 bases from J; junction bases left unmatched: 5. Germline V CDR1 and CDR2: SGHVS, FNYEAQ. The CDR3 is CASSFPAGGPDTQYF. CDR3 coding DNA: TGTGCCAGCAGCTTCCCCGCGGGGGGGCCAGATACGCAGTATTTT. Drawing the rest from reference TRBV7-6 and TRBJ2-3, the complete variable domain is GAGVSQSPRYKVTKRGQDVALRCDPISGHVSLYWYRQALGQGPEFLTYFNYEAQQDKSGLPNDRFSAERPEGSISTLTIQRTEQRDSAMYRCASSFPAGGPDTQYFGPGTRLTVL.

The table lists this clonotype with a few counts. The chain is built from TRBV11-2 and TRBJ1-1, with TRBD1 as a possible D gene (5 bases). The CDR3 extends over 12 amino acids. Trimming took off 6 bases at V and 4 bases at J, with 9 bases between the two ends. CDR1 SGHAT and CDR2 FQNNGV come from the germline V gene. This CDR3 reads CASRLGGTEAFF. In DNA form, the CDR3 reads TGTGCCAGCAGGCTTGGGGGCACTGAAGCTTTCTTT.

This clonotype was picked up a small number of times. V gene TRBV5-1 combines with J gene TRBJ2-7; TRBD2 matches at 11 bases. The CDR3 sequence is 14 residues long. In germline, CDR1 is SGHRS, CDR2 YFSETQ. After removal of 5 bases from V and 1 base from J, the junction contained 2 bases not matched to a gene. This CDR3 reads CASRGLADSYEQYF. CDR3 sequence (DNA): TGCGCCAGCAGGGGACTAGCGGATTCCTACGAGCAGTACTTC.

The chain links TRBV7-2 to TRBJ2-7; unclear D gene. V lost 5 bases, J lost 0 bases, and 11 bases lay in between. Germline V gene lookup returns CDR1 SGHTA and CDR2 FQGNSA. The CDR3 spans 14 residues. CDR3 DNA sequence: TGTGCCAGCAGCCCCTATCTTAGCTCCTACGAGCAGTACTTC. Amino acids: CASSPYLSSYEQYF.

V and J are TRBV2 and TRBJ1-2; 7 bases are a match to TRBD1. The CDR3 runs to 13 residues. V shed 6 bases and J 4 bases; nucleotides not matched to a gene: 5. Germline lookup yields CDR1 SNHLY and CDR2 FYNNEI. The CDR3 sequence is CASSRGQFYGYTF. In DNA, the CDR3 is TGTGCCAGCAGCAGGGGACAGTTCTATGGCTACACCTTC.

The CDR3 spells CASSLTILAANTGELFF. The CDR3 DNA sequence: TGTGCCAGCAGCTTAACGATACTAGCGGCAAACACCGGGGAGCTGTTTTTT. The V call is TRBV7-8, the J call TRBJ2-2; 8 positions match TRBD2. The CDR3 consists of 17 residues. V gave up 2 bases and J gave up 2 bases; unmatched junction bases: 7. CDR1 is SGHVS and CDR2 is FQNEAQ in the germline V gene. Based on the CDR3 plus reference TRBV7-8 and TRBJ2-2, the full variable domain is GAGVSQSPRYKVAKRGQDVALRCDPISGHVSLFWYQQALGQGPEFLTYFQNEAQLDKSGLPSDRFFAERPEGSVSTLKIQRTQQEDSAVYLCASSLTILAANTGELFFGEGSRLTVL.

This clonotype was seen a handful of times. The chain has TRBV5-4 and TRBJ2-7; D tentatively reads TRBD1 or TRBD2 (6 bases each). Trimming stripped 2 bases from V and 5 bases from J, with 11 bases between. Germline CDR1 SGHNT, CDR2 YYREEE (reference sequence). This CDR3 has 13 residues. For the CDR3, the DNA is TGTGCCAGCAGCTTCTGGGGGGCGCACGAGCAGTACTTC. This gives the protein CASSFWGAHEQYF.

The gene calls are TRBV12-3 or TRBV12-4 and TRBJ1-4, with a possible D match to TRBD1 (6 bases). The V end lost 6 bases, the J end lost 4 bases, and 15 bases lay between the germline ends. This CDR3 region has 15 residues. The CDR3 coding sequence is TGTGCCAGCAGCGTCGGGGGACATATTAATGAAAAACTGTTTTTT. This sequence encodes CASSVGGHINEKLFF.

The chain combines TRBV2 with TRBJ2-2; D perhaps matches TRBD1 (6 bases). Trimming left V 4 bases short and J 0 bases short, with 12 bases between. CDR1 and CDR2 from the germline V gene are SNHLY and FYNNEI. The CDR3 totals 16 residues. The CDR3 DNA is TGTGCCAGCAGTGCCCATCGGACAGCGAACACCGGGGAGCTGTTTTTT. Amino acid sequence: CASSAHRTANTGELFF.